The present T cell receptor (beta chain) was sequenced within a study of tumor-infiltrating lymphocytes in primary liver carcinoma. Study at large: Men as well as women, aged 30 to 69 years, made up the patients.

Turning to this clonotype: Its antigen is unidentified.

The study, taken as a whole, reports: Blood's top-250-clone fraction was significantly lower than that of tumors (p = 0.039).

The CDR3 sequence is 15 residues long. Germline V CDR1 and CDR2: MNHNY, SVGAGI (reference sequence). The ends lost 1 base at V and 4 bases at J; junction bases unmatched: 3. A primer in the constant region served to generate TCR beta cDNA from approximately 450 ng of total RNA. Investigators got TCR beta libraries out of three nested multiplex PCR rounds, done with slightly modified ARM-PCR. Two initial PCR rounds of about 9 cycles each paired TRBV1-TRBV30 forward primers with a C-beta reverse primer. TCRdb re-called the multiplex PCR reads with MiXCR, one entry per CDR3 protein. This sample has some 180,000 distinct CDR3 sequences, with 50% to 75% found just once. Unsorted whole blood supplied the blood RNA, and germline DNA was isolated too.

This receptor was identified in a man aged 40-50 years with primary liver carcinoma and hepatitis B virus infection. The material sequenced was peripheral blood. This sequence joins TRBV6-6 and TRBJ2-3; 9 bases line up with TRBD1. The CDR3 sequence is CASSYLGQGPDTQYF. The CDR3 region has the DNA TGTGCCAGCAGTTACTTGGGACAGGGACCAGATACGCAGTATTTT.